The T cell receptor (beta chain) described here comes from a study of shared clonotypes between healthy human individuals. Some clones are missing from TCRdb's copy, which holds only in-frame ones; the method was immunoSEQ multiplex PCR. The repertoire holds about 2 million clones, with approximately 94% as singletons. Naive CD8 populations comprised CD45RO-negative cells positively selected for CCR7, excluding terminally differentiated effector memory CD45RA+ cells. The TCR sequence derives from a man between 18 and 29 years old in good health. What was sequenced was naive CD8+ T cells sorted from blood.

CDR3 coding DNA: TGTGCCAGCAGGCCTCAGGGTTTAGTCACTGAAGCTTTCTTT. This encodes CASRPQGLVTEAFF. The rearrangement uses TRBV7-2 and TRBJ1-1; weak D call: TRBD1 (5 bases). The germline V and J ends were trimmed by 6 bases and 4 bases, with 15 bases remaining between them. Germline V CDR1 and CDR2: SGHTA, FQGNSA. This CDR3 has 14 amino acids.